This note documents a single T cell receptor (beta chain) sequence. The PCR was carried out with 60 Vbeta primers and 13 Jbeta primers. Sequenced by immunoSEQ multiplex PCR; TCRdb stores in-frame clones only, minus some. Of 150,000 to 200,000 clones in the sample, over 65% were seen once. This specimen comes from a study of cytomegalovirus exposure and HLA in healthy donors. The CDR3 length is 15 residues. The V and J ends lost 2 bases and 1 base respectively, with 10 bases between them. CDR1 and CDR2 (germline): SGHNT, YYREEE (reference sequence). The V call is TRBV5-4, the J call TRBJ1-3; no clear D gene. The origin of this receptor is a woman aged 40 to 49 in good health and CMV-seropositive. The source material was PBMCs. The CDR3 region is CASSFSGGSGNTIYF. CDR3 nucleotides: TGTGCCAGCAGCTTCTCAGGAGGATCTGGAAACACCATATATTTT.